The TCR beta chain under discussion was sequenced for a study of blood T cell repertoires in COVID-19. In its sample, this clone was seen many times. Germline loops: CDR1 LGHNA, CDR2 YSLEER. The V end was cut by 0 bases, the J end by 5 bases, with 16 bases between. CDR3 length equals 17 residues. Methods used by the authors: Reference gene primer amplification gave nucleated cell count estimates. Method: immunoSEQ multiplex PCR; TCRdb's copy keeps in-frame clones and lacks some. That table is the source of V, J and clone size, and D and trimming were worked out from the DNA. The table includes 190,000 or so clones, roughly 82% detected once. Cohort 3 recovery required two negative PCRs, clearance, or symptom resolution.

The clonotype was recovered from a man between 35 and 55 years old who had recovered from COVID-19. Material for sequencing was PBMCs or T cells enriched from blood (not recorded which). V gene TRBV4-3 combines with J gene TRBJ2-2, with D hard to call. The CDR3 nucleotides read TGCGCCAGCAGCCAAGAGTCCTCCGAGTTACTAACCGGGGAGCTGTTTTTT. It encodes CASSQESSELLTGELFF.